This T cell receptor beta chain was recorded in a study of tumor-infiltrating lymphocytes in primary liver carcinoma. For the study at large: Patients of both sexes were 30 to 69 years old. Samples yielded about 3.65 to 7.5 million productive TCRbeta reads, similar across tissue types.

On this clonotype: An end of the junction does not agree with germline; a read error may underlie this.

A primer matching the constant region was used to make TCR beta cDNA from 500 to 600 ng of total RNA. Researchers made the TCR beta libraries by running three nested multiplex PCR rounds with slightly modified ARM-PCR. For 10 cycles apiece, the opening two PCR rounds ran with TRBV1-TRBV30 forward primers and a C-beta reverse primer. A single record per CDR3 protein comes from TCRdb applying MiXCR to the multiplex PCR reads. The sample consists of approximately 340,000 distinct CDR3 sequences, roughly 61% of them appearing once. Per the germline V gene, CDR1 is MGHRA and CDR2 is YSYEKL. This CDR3 is 17 amino acids long. The blood RNA (from unsorted whole blood) was obtained, and germline DNA was also extracted.

This TCR derives from a man aged 40-50 years with primary liver carcinoma and hepatitis B virus infection. V and J are TRBV4-1 and TRBJ2-7; D uncertain. Sequenced sample: peripheral blood. Written as DNA, the CDR3 is TGCGCTAGCAGCCAAGATCTCAGAGGACGCAATTCCTACGAGCAGTACTTC. It codes for CASSQDLRGRNSYEQYF.